This TCR beta chain was recovered during a study of cytomegalovirus exposure and HLA in healthy donors. The study ran its PCR with 60 Vbeta and 13 Jbeta primers. The data were produced by immunoSEQ multiplex PCR, yet TCRdb's version contains in-frame clones alone and is incomplete. The sample records 90,000 to 95,000 clones, 65% to 85% being singletons. The germline V gene has CDR1 SGDLS and CDR2 YYNGEE. This CDR3 comprises 16 residues. Trimming removed 0 bases at V and 2 bases at J, with 13 bases between. This rearrangement joins TRBV9 to TRBJ2-3; D is possibly TRBD2 (5 bases). The specimen sequenced was PBMCs. The source of this sequence is a man aged 18 to 29 in good health and CMV-seronegative. The CDR3 region has the DNA TGTGCCAGCAGCGTAGGAGGGTGGGAAAACACAGATACGCAGTATTTT. It specifies CASSVGGWENTDTQYF.